The rows below give T cell receptor beta chains drawn from one sample of a study of blood T cell repertoires in COVID-19. Measured with immunoSEQ multiplex PCR; TCRdb has only the in-frame clones, and not every one. The sample yields under 200,000 clones, about 90% seen once. Sample: peripheral blood. The origin of the receptors is a woman aged 70-85 years with acute or convalescent COVID-19. Both conserved end residues are part of each CDR3. D genes are given only for firm matches. Size is stated for part of the rows, as once, few or many counts, or as a class when the clone is expanded.

>TRBD2|TRBV5-4|NA|TRBJ2-5
TGTGCCAGCAGCTTGGGGGCTAGCGGGGGGGCCGAGACCCAGTACTTC
CASSLGASGGAETQYF
>NA|TRBV7-2|NA|TRBJ1-6
TGTGCCAGCAGCTTAGAGGGGCTTCCCTATAATTCACCCCTCCACTTT
CASSLEGLPYNSPLHF
>NA|TRBV19|NA|TRBJ2-7
TGTGCCAGTAGGAGAACAGGGACCTACGAGCAGTACTTC
CASRRTGTYEQYF
>NA|TRBV11-2|NA|TRBJ2-1
TGTGCCAGCAGCTTAGAGGCGGGCGCGTACAATGAGCAGTTCTTC
CASSLEAGAYNEQFF
>NA|TRBV6-6|NA|TRBJ1-2
TGTGCCAGCAGTTACAGGGGGAAAGGCTACACCTTC
CASSYRGKGYTF
>NA|TRBV29-1|NA|TRBJ2-6
TGCAGCGTTGGGCCGACACGGGCCAACGTCCTGACTTTC
CSVGPTRANVLTF
>TRBD1|TRBV4-2|NA|TRBJ1-5
TGTGCCAGCAGCCAAGATTGGACAGGTACAAGCAATCAGCCCCAGCATTTT
CASSQDWTGTSNQPQHF
>TRBD1|TRBV18|NA|TRBJ1-4
TGTGCCAGCTCACCACGACAGGGGCCTTGGTTTTTT
CASSPRQGPWFF
>NA|TRBV5-6|once|TRBJ2-5
TGTGCCAGCAGCTTCCGGGCTGGGGGGGAGACCCAGTACTTC
CASSFRAGGETQYF
>NA|TRBV7-9|NA|TRBJ1-1
TGTGCCAGCAGCTTACGTCGGGATGAAGCTTTCTTT
CASSLRRDEAFF